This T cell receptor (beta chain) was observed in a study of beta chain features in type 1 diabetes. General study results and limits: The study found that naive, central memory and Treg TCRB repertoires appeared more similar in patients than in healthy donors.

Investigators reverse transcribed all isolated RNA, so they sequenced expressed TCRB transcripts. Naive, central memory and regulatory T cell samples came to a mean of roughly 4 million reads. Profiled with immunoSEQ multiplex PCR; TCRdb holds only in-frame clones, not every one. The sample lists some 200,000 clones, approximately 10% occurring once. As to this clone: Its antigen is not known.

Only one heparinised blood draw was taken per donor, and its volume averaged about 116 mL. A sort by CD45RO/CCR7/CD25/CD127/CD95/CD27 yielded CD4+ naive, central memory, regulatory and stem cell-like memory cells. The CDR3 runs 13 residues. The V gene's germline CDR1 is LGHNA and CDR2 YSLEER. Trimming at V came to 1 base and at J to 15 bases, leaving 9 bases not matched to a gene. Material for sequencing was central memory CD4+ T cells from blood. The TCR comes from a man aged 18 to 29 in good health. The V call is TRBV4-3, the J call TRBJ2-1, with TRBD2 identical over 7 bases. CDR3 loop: CASSQVGTSVRFF. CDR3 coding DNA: TGCGCCAGCAGCCAAGTCGGAACTAGCGTGCGGTTCTTC.